One and the same sample provided the 4 T cell receptor beta chains below, sequenced in a study of blood T cell repertoires in COVID-19. Some clones are missing from TCRdb's copy, which holds only in-frame ones; the method was immunoSEQ multiplex PCR. The table includes about 68,000 clones, about 87% detected once. Source material: peripheral blood. These receptors all come from a human donor in a cohort sampled during active COVID-19.

The chain uses TRBV13 and TRBJ2-7; 14 positions agree with TRBD2. V shed 6 bases and J 7 bases; nucleotides not matched to a gene: 8. This CDR3 is built from 15 residues. The germline CDR1 and CDR2 sequences are PRHDT and FYEKMQ (reference sequence). The CDR3 DNA reads as TGTGCCAGCAGTGACAGGACTAGCGGGAGGTTTGAGCAGTACTTC. This encodes CASSDRTSGRFEQYF.

The chain joins TRBV27 to TRBJ1-2; TRBD1 aligns across 12 bases. Trimming removed 5 bases from V and 8 bases from J; junction bases left unmatched: 6. This CDR3 is built from 14 residues. CDR1 MNHEY and CDR2 SMNVEV come from the germline V gene (reference sequence). The CDR3 coding sequence is TGTGCCAGCAGTCGGACCGGGACAGGGGGCGGCTACACCTTC. Protein product: CASSRTGTGGGYTF.

V usage is TRBV3-1 (or the pseudogene TRBV3-2) and J usage is TRBJ1-6; 10 bases align to TRBD1. The ends lost 2 bases at V and 9 bases at J; junction bases unmatched: 1. The germline CDR1 and CDR2 sequences are LGHDT and YNNKEL (reference sequence). The CDR3 has 14 amino acids. The CDR3 bases are TGTGCCAGCAGCCAAAGGGACAGGGGTTCACCCCTCCACTTT. It encodes CASSQRDRGSPLHF.

This chain connects TRBV28 to TRBJ1-2; a possible D gene is TRBD1 (6 bases). V was shortened by 11 bases and J by 6 bases, with 22 bases between the two germline ends. There are 14 residues in the CDR3. Looked up from germline, CDR1 is MDHEN and CDR2 is SYDVKM. The CDR3 reads CAVGRGPRNHGYTF. The CDR3 DNA is TGTGCCGTTGGCAGGGGCCCTCGGAATCATGGCTACACCTTC.